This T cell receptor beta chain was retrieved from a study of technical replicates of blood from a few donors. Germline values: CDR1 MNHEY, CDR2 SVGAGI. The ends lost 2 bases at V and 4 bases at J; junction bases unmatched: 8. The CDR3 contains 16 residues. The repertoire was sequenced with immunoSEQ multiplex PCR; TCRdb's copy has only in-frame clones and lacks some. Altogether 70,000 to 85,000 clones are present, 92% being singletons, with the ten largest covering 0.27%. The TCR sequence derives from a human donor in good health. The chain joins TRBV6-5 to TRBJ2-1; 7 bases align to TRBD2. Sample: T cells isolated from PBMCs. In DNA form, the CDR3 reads TGTGCCAGCAGTTACGGCGGGAGCTCATTTTACAATGAGCAGTTCTTC. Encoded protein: CASSYGGSSFYNEQFF.